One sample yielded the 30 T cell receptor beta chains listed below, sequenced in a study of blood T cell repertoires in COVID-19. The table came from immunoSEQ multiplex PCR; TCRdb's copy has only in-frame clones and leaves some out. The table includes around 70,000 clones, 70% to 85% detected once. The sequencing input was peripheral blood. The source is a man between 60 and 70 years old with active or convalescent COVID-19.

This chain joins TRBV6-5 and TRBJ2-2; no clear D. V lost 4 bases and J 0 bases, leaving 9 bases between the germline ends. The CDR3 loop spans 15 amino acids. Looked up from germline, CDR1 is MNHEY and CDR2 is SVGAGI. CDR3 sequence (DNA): TGTGCCAGCAGTTCCAGAAATTCGAACACCGGGGAGCTGTTTTTT. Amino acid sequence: CASSSRNSNTGELFF.

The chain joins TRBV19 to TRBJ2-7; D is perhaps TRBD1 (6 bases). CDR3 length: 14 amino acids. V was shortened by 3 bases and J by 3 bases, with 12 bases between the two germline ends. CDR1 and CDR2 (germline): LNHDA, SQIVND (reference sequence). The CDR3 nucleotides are TGTGCCAGTAGTATTGGCAGGGACAACTACGAGCAGTACTTC. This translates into CASSIGRDNYEQYF.

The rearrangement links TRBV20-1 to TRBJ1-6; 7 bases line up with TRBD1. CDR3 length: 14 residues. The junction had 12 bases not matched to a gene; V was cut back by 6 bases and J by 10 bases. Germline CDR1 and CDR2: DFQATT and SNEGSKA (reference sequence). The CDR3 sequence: CSASDRALFSPLHF. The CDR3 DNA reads TGCAGTGCCAGTGACAGGGCCCTTTTCTCACCCCTCCACTTT.

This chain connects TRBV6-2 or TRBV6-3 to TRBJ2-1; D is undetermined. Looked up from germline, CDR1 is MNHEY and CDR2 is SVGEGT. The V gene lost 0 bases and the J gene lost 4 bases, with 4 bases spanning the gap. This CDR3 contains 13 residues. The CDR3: CASSYSSYNEQFF. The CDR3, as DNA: TGTGCCAGCAGTTACTCCAGTTACAATGAGCAGTTCTTC.

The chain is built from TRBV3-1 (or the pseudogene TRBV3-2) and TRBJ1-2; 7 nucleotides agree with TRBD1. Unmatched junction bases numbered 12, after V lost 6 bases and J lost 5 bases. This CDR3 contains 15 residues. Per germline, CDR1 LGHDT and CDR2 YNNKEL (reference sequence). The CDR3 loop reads CASRPTDRDAYGYTF. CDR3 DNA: TGTGCCAGCAGACCAACCGACAGGGATGCTTATGGCTACACCTTC.

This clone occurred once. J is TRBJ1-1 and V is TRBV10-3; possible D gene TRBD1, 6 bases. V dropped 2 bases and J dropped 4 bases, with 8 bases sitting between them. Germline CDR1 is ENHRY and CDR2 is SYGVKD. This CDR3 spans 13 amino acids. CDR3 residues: CAISENRVTEAFF. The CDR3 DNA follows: TGTGCCATCAGTGAGAACAGGGTCACTGAAGCTTTCTTT.

The DNA for the CDR3 is TGTGCCAGCAGTTTCCCGACTAGCCAGGCCTACGAGCAGTACTTC. Translation: CASSFPTSQAYEQYF. This sequence joins TRBV27 and TRBJ2-7; 7 nucleotides agree with TRBD2. Germline V gene lookup returns CDR1 MNHEY and CDR2 SMNVEV (reference sequence). CDR3 length equals 15 residues. V dropped 3 bases and J dropped 2; count of bases not matched to a gene: 7.

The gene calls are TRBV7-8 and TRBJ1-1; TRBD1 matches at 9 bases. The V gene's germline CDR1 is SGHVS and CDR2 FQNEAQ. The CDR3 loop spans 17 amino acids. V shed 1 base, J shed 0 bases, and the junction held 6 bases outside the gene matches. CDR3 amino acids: CASSLVGGTGMNTEAFF. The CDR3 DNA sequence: TGTGCCAGCAGCTTAGTAGGTGGGACAGGGATGAACACTGAAGCTTTCTTT.

In nucleotides, the CDR3 is TGTGCCAGCAGCCAACTAGCGGGGTCCTACGAGCAGTACTTC. Protein: CASSQLAGSYEQYF. This sequence joins TRBV3-1 (or the pseudogene TRBV3-2) and TRBJ2-7; TRBD2 aligns across 9 bases. Germline V gives CDR1 LGHDT, CDR2 YNNKEL (reference sequence). V lost 2 bases, J lost 1 base, and 0 bases stayed unmatched. This CDR3 has 14 residues.

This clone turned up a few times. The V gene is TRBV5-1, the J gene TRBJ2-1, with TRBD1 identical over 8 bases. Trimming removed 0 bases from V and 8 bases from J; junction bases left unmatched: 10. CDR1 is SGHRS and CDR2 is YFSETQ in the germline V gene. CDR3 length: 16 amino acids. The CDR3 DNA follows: TGCGCCAGCAGCTTGGTCGGACAGGGAGTGTCGGATGAGCAGTTCTTC. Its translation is CASSLVGQGVSDEQFF.

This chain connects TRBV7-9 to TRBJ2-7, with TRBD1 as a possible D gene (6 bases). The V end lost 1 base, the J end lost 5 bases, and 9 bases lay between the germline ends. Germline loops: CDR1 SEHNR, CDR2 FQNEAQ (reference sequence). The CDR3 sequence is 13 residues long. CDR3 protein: CASSLVQGHEQYF. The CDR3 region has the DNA TGTGCCAGCAGCTTAGTACAGGGCCACGAGCAGTACTTC.

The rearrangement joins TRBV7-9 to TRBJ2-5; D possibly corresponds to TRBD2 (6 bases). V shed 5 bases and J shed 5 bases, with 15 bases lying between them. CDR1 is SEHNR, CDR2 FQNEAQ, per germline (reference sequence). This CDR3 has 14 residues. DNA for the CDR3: TGTGCCAGCAGCCTGAGATCTGCGGGGGAGACCCAGTACTTC. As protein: CASSLRSAGETQYF.

The CDR3 DNA follows: TGCGCCAGCAGCGTACAGGGTTCCTACGAGCAGTACTTC. Protein: CASSVQGSYEQYF. The chain combines TRBV5-1 with TRBJ2-7, with a tentative D call TRBD1 (6 bases). Trimming took off 4 bases at V and 1 base at J, with 9 bases between the two ends. The germline V gene encodes CDR1 SGHRS and CDR2 YFSETQ. CDR3 length equals 13 residues.

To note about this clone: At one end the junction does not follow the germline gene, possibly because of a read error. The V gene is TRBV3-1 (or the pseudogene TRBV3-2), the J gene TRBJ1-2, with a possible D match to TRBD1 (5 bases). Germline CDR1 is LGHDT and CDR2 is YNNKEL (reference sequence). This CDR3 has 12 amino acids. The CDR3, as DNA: TGTGCCAGCTGCCAAAGGGGATATGGCTACACCTTC. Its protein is CASCQRGYGYTF.

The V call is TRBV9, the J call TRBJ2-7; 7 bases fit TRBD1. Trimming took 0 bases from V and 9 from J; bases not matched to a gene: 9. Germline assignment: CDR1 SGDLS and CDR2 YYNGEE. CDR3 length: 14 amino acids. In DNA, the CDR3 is TGTGCCAGCAGCGTAGGACAGGGTTTAGTCGGGCAGTACTTC. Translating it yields CASSVGQGLVGQYF.

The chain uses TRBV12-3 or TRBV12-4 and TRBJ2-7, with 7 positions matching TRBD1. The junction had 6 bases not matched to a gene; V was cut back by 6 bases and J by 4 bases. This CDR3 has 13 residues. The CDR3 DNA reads TGTGCCAGCAGAAGACAGGGTGGTTACGAGCAGTACTTC. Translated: CASRRQGGYEQYF.

The CDR3 bases are TGTGCCAGCAGTTTAAGGGGCGGAAGCAATCAGCCCCAGCATTTT. This sequence encodes CASSLRGGSNQPQHF. The chain recombines TRBV27 with TRBJ1-5, with D possibly TRBD1 on 5 matching bases. The V and J ends lost 2 bases and 1 base respectively, with 9 bases between them. CDR1 MNHEY and CDR2 SMNVEV come from the germline V gene (reference sequence). This CDR3 is built from 15 residues.

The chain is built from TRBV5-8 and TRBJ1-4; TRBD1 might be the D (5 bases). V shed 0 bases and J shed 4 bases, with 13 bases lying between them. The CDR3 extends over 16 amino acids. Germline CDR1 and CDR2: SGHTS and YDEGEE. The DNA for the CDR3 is TGTGCCAGCAGCTTGGCCGGGGGGGGAGATAATGAAAAACTGTTTTTT. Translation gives CASSLAGGGDNEKLFF.

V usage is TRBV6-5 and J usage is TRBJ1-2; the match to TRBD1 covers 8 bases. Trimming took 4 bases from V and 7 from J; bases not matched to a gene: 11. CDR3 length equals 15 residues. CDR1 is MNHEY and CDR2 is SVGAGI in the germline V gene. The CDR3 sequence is CASSSSGRTGSGYTF. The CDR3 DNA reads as TGTGCCAGCAGTTCTTCCGGTAGGACAGGGTCTGGCTACACCTTC.

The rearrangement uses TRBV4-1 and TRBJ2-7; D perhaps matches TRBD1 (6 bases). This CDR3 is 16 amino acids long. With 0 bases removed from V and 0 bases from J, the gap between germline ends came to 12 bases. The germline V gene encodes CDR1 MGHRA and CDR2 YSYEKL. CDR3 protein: CASSQDEQGFSYEQYF. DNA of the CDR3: TGCGCCAGCAGCCAAGACGAACAGGGCTTCTCCTACGAGCAGTACTTC.

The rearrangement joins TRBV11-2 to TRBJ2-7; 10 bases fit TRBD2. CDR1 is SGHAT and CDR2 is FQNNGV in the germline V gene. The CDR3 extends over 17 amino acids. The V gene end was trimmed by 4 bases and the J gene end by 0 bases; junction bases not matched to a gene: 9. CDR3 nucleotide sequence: TGTGCCAGCAGCTCCGGTTTGCTAGCGGGGGACTCCTACGAGCAGTACTTC. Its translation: CASSSGLLAGDSYEQYF.

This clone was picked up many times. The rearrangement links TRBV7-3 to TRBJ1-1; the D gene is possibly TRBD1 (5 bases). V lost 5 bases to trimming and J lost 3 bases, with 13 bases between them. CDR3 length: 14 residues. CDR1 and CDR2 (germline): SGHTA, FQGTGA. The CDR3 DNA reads TGTGCCAGCAGCCCCCAGGGAGGGGACACTGAAGCTTTCTTT. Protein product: CASSPQGGDTEAFF.

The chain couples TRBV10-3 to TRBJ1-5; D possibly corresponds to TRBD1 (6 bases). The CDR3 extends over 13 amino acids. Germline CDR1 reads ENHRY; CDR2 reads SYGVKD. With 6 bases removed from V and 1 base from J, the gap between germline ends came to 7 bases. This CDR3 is CAIRQGSNQPQHF. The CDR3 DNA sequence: TGTGCCATCAGACAGGGCAGCAATCAGCCCCAGCATTTT.

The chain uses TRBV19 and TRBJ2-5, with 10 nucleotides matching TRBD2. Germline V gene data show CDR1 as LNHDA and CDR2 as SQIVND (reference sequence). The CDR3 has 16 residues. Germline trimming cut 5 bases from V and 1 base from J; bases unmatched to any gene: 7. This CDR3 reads CASSGLAGASQETQYF. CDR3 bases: TGTGCCAGTAGTGGGCTAGCGGGGGCCAGCCAAGAGACCCAGTACTTC.

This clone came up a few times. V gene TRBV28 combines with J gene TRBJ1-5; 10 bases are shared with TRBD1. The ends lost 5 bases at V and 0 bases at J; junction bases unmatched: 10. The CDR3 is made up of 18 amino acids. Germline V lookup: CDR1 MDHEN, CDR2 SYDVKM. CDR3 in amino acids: CASSRRDRGLDSNQPQHF. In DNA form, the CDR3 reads TGTGCCAGCAGTCGGCGGGACAGGGGCCTTGATAGCAATCAGCCCCAGCATTTT.

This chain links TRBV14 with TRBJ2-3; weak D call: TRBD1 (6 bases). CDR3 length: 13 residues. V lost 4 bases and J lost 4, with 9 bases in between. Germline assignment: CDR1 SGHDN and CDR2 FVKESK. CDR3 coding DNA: TGTGCCAGCAGCCTTCAGGGGCCAGATACGCAGTATTTT. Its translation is CASSLQGPDTQYF.

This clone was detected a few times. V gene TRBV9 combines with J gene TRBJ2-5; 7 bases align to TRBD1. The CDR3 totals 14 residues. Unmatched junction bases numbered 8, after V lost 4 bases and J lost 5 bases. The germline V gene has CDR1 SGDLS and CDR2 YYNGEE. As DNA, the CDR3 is TGTGCCAGCAGCTCACAAACGACAGGGGAGACCCAGTACTTC. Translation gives CASSSQTTGETQYF.

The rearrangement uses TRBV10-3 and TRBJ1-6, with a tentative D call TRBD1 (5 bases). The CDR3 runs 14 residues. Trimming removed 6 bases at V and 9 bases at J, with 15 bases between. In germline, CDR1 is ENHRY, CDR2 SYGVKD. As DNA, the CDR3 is TGTGCCATCAGCCCGGCTTTGGGGGGTTCACCCCTCCACTTT. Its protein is CAISPALGGSPLHF.

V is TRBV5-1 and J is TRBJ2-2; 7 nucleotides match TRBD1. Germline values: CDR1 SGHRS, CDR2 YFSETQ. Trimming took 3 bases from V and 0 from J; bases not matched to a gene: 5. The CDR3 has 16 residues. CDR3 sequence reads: CASSWDSQANTGELFF. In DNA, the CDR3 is TGCGCCAGCAGCTGGGACAGCCAAGCGAACACCGGGGAGCTGTTTTTT. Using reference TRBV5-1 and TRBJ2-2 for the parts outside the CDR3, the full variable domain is KAGVTQTPRYLIKTRGQQVTLSCSPISGHRSVSWYQQTPGQGLQFLFEYFSETQRNKGNFPGRFSGRQFSNSRSEMNVSTLELGDSALYLCASSWDSQANTGELFFGEGSRLTVL.

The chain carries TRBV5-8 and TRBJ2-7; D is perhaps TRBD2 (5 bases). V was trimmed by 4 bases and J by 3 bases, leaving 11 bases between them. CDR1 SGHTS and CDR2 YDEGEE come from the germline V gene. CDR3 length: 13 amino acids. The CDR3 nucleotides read TGTGCCAGCAGCCGTGGACGGGGCTACGAGCAGTACTTC. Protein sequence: CASSRGRGYEQYF.